The 27 T cell receptor beta chains below come from one sample, sequenced in a study of Ad26.COV2.S vaccination and SARS-CoV-2 variants (dated by TCRdb to about 2021). What this sample's treatment or condition label stands for: roughly 20 received Ad26.COV2.S at low or high dose, single or two shots; roughly five received placebo; per-sample allocation not given. For vaccine and placebo recipients, the sequenced repertoires came from samples collected on day 63 after the first injection. Libraries were built with the immunoSEQ multiplex PCR assay. Sourced from immuneACCESS, this table was stored by TCRdb with only in-frame sequences that have V and J called. A share of the clones is absent; for the studies checked, an unresolved V gene accounts for under half, and the remainder has no known explanation. The sample contains around 450,000 clones, 75% to 90% of them found a single time. The ten largest clonotypes hold approximately 2.5% of the sample.

The specimen comprised peripheral blood, sampled in a trial of Ad26.COV2.S vaccine versus placebo. The receptor set was obtained from a person aged 18-65 years who received the Ad26.COV2.S COVID-19 vaccine or a placebo.

The chain recombines TRBV9 with TRBJ1-3, with a possible D match to TRBD1 (5 bases). This CDR3 is 16 amino acids long. V lost 0 bases to trimming and J lost 4 bases, with 14 bases between them. Per the germline V gene, CDR1 is SGDLS and CDR2 is YYNGEE. The CDR3 DNA reads TGTGCCAGCAGCGTAGGAGGAGGGGTAGCCGGAAACACCATATATTTT. The encoded protein is CASSVGGGVAGNTIYF.

This chain links TRBV5-1 with TRBJ2-1, with TRBD2 matching 8 bases. CDR1 and CDR2 (germline): SGHRS, YFSETQ. V shed 4 bases, J shed 1 base, and the junction held 7 bases outside the gene matches. The CDR3 extends over 16 amino acids. CDR3 residues: CASSPYIAGSYNEQFF. CDR3 nucleotide sequence: TGCGCCAGCAGCCCGTATATAGCGGGGTCCTACAATGAGCAGTTCTTC.

CDR3 residues: CASSGQGHEQYF. Here the CDR3 DNA reads TGTGCCAGTAGCGGACAGGGCCACGAGCAGTACTTC. The J gene is TRBJ2-7, the V gene TRBV19; 8 bases agree with TRBD1. Trimming at V came to 6 bases and at J to 5 bases, leaving 3 bases not matched to a gene. Germline loops: CDR1 LNHDA, CDR2 SQIVND (reference sequence). There are 12 residues in the CDR3.

The rearrangement links TRBV9 to TRBJ2-3; the match to TRBD2 covers 11 bases. This CDR3 has 15 residues. Germline loops: CDR1 SGDLS, CDR2 YYNGEE. J gave up 3 bases and V 3 bases, and 3 bases lay outside the gene matches. CDR3 residues: CASSGSGGATDTQYF. CDR3 nucleotide sequence: TGTGCCAGCAGCGGTAGCGGGGGGGCGACAGATACGCAGTATTTT.

The rearrangement joins TRBV29-1 to TRBJ2-1, with 15 bases lining up with TRBD2. This CDR3 contains 17 residues. Germline V gene sequence: CDR1 SQVTM, CDR2 ANQGSEA. Trimming removed 5 bases from V and 4 bases from J; junction bases left unmatched: 9. The CDR3 DNA reads TGCAGCGTTATGGGACTAGCGGGAGGCGGAGGGTACAATGAGCAGTTCTTC. It translates to CSVMGLAGGGGYNEQFF.

The chain combines TRBV19 with TRBJ2-1; maybe TRBD1 (6 bases). The germline V gene has CDR1 LNHDA and CDR2 SQIVND (reference sequence). The CDR3 length is 15 residues. The V gene lost 8 bases and the J gene lost 10 bases, with 24 bases spanning the gap. For the CDR3, the DNA is TGTGCCAGTTCTCCACAGGGCTTCACCCCGGGGGAGCAGTTCTTC. Its protein is CASSPQGFTPGEQFF.

The chain joins TRBV5-1 to TRBJ1-1; D uncertain. Trimming pared 1 base from V and 4 bases from J, leaving 8 bases between. The CDR3 is made up of 13 amino acids. Germline assignment: CDR1 SGHRS and CDR2 YFSETQ. CDR3 residues: CASSLSWGTEAFF. CDR3 DNA: TGCGCCAGCAGCTTGTCATGGGGCACTGAAGCTTTCTTT.

V and J are TRBV6-5 and TRBJ2-1, with 7 bases fitting TRBD2. J gave up 9 bases and V 5 bases, and 7 bases lay outside the gene matches. CDR3 length equals 13 residues. Germline V gives CDR1 MNHEY, CDR2 SVGAGI. The CDR3 nucleotides read TGTGCCAGCAGTCCCCCGGGACTAACTGAGCAGTTCTTC. This sequence encodes CASSPPGLTEQFF.

This clone was seen a single time. The J gene is TRBJ1-6, the V gene TRBV4-3; D is unresolved. The germline V and J ends were trimmed by 0 bases and 8 bases, with 11 bases remaining between them. In germline, CDR1 is LGHNA, CDR2 YSLEER. The CDR3 sequence is 15 residues long. This CDR3 is CASSQDARVDSPLHF. In DNA form, the CDR3 reads TGCGCCAGCAGCCAAGATGCGCGAGTAGATTCACCCCTCCACTTT.

This chain uses TRBV7-2 with TRBJ1-3; a possible D gene is TRBD1 (5 bases). Trimming took 5 bases from V and 0 from J, leaving 14 bases between them. Looked up from germline, CDR1 is SGHTA and CDR2 is FQGNSA. This CDR3 comprises 16 residues. The CDR3 nucleotides are TGTGCCAGCAGCCCCTACCAGGGAAGCTCTGGAAACACCATATATTTT. As protein: CASSPYQGSSGNTIYF.

V usage is TRBV7-2 and J usage is TRBJ2-1; 11 bases are shared with TRBD2. The length of the CDR3 is 13 residues. Per the germline V gene, CDR1 is SGHTA and CDR2 is FQGNSA. V lost 5 bases and J lost 15; bases outside the gene matches: 9. The CDR3 is CASSPTGTSGRFF. DNA for the CDR3: TGTGCCAGCAGCCCGACCGGGACTAGCGGAAGGTTCTTC.

The chain is built from TRBV5-4 and TRBJ2-3; no firm D call. The V end lost 4 bases, the J end lost 4 bases, and 10 bases lay between the germline ends. CDR1 is SGHNT and CDR2 is YYREEE in the germline V gene (reference sequence). The CDR3 sequence is 13 residues long. This chain's CDR3 is CASSPDQADTQYF. In DNA form, the CDR3 reads TGTGCCAGCAGCCCAGACCAAGCAGATACGCAGTATTTT.

CDR3 residues: CASSFGQGPEAFF. CDR3 in DNA: TGTGCCAGCAGCTTTGGGCAGGGGCCTGAAGCTTTCTTT. The chain is built from TRBV5-8 and TRBJ1-1, with D possibly being TRBD1 (6 bases). The length of the CDR3 is 13 residues. V was cut by 2 bases and J by 6 bases, with 11 bases left in between. CDR1 SGHTS and CDR2 YDEGEE come from the germline V gene.

Remarks on this clone: Other DNA sequences in the sample encode the same CDR3. The chain employs TRBV5-4 and TRBJ2-2, with D unresolved. Germline V CDR1 and CDR2: SGHNT, YYREEE (reference sequence). This CDR3 spans 13 amino acids. V was clipped by 0 bases and J by 6 bases, with 6 bases between them. The CDR3 is CASSLESPGELFF. The CDR3 DNA reads TGTGCCAGCAGCTTGGAGTCCCCCGGGGAGCTGTTTTTT.

V and J are TRBV20-1 and TRBJ2-3; D is unclear. CDR1 and CDR2 (germline): DFQATT, SNEGSKA (reference sequence). The V end lost 3 bases, the J end lost 1 base, and 11 bases lay between the germline ends. This CDR3 contains 14 residues. The CDR3 nucleotides read TGCAGTGCTAGTAGGGTAGGCGGCACAGATACGCAGTATTTT. This codes for CSASRVGGTDTQYF.

The chain carries TRBV7-9 and TRBJ2-7, with D maybe TRBD2 (6 bases). The CDR3 consists of 15 residues. Trimming stripped 5 bases from V and 0 bases from J, with 14 bases between. CDR1 and CDR2 from the germline V gene are SEHNR and FQNEAQ (reference sequence). CDR3 DNA: TGTGCCAGCAGCGGCGGGGACCGCAGCTCCTACGAGCAGTACTTC. Its protein product is CASSGGDRSSYEQYF.

This clone was observed once. V and J are TRBV6-2 or TRBV6-3 and TRBJ1-5, with 12 positions matching TRBD1. The CDR3 sequence is 16 residues long. In germline, CDR1 is MNHEY, CDR2 SVGEGT. J lost 7 bases, V lost 2 bases, and 6 bases had no gene match. The CDR3 loop reads CASSYGTGGPGQPQHF. CDR3 sequence (DNA): TGTGCCAGCAGTTACGGGACAGGGGGCCCGGGGCAGCCCCAGCATTTT.

The chain recombines TRBV6-2 or TRBV6-3 with TRBJ2-3; 7 bases line up with TRBD2. V dropped 3 bases and J dropped 1; count of bases not matched to a gene: 10. Per germline, CDR1 MNHEY and CDR2 SVGEGT. The CDR3 extends over 17 amino acids. CDR3 DNA sequence: TGTGCCAGCAGTTATTTACCTAGCGGTTGGGGCACAGATACGCAGTATTTT. It yields the protein CASSYLPSGWGTDTQYF.

Here the CDR3 DNA reads TGTGCCAGCAGTTATGGGGGCCCGGCCTACAATGAGCAGTTCTTC. This gives the protein CASSYGGPAYNEQFF. The rearrangement joins TRBV6-2 or TRBV6-3 to TRBJ2-1; weak D call: TRBD1 (6 bases). CDR1 and CDR2 from the germline V gene are MNHEY and SVGEGT. Deletions cut 3 bases from V and 2 bases from J, with 11 bases between. This CDR3 has 15 residues.

DNA for the CDR3: TGTGCCTGGAGTCATGGGGTGTTGGATGAGCAGTTCTTC. This translates into CAWSHGVLDEQFF. The chain uses TRBV30 and TRBJ2-1; D unclear. The CDR3 is 13 amino acids. The germline CDR1 and CDR2 sequences are GTSNPN and SVGIG (reference sequence). The V end lost 2 bases, the J end lost 8 bases, and 13 bases lay between the germline ends.

J is TRBJ2-3 and V is TRBV7-2; D might be TRBD1 or TRBD2, each matching 5 bases. The ends were cut back, 3 bases at V and 1 base at J, with 8 bases in the middle. CDR3 length equals 14 residues. Germline-derived CDR1 and CDR2 are SGHTA and FQGNSA. CDR3 amino acids: CASSFGAGTDTQYF. The CDR3 coding sequence is TGTGCCAGCAGCTTCGGGGCGGGCACAGATACGCAGTATTTT.

The sample holds one count of this clone. The rearrangement links TRBV28 to TRBJ1-4, with 7 bases aligning to TRBD1. V was clipped by 1 base and J by 0 bases; unmatched bases: 5. The V gene's germline CDR1 is MDHEN and CDR2 SYDVKM. The CDR3 totals 17 residues. DNA of the CDR3: TGTGCCAGCAGTTTATTCCCCCAGGGGGCAACTAATGAAAAACTGTTTTTT. This translates into CASSLFPQGATNEKLFF.

In DNA form, the CDR3 reads TGTGCCAGCAGTTTACACGACGCCGGGGGGAAGGAGTACTTC. Translated, it gives CASSLHDAGGKEYF. The V and J genes are TRBV28 and TRBJ2-7; 7 positions match TRBD2. The V and J ends lost 2 bases and 11 bases, in that order; junction bases with no gene match: 12. Germline V gene data show CDR1 as MDHEN and CDR2 as SYDVKM. CDR3 length: 14 amino acids.

V gene TRBV7-9 combines with J gene TRBJ1-4, with unresolved D. Deletions cut 5 bases from V and 8 bases from J, with 15 bases between. The CDR3 loop spans 14 amino acids. Germline values: CDR1 SEHNR, CDR2 FQNEAQ (reference sequence). This chain's CDR3 is CASSKDGVREKLFF. The CDR3 bases are TGTGCCAGCAGCAAGGACGGCGTCCGCGAAAAACTGTTTTTT.

The DNA for the CDR3 is TGTGCCAGCAGTTTGTTCACCGCCATCAGGGGGCACACTGAAGCTTTCTTT. It translates to CASSLFTAIRGHTEAFF. The J gene is TRBJ1-1, the V gene TRBV28; 8 bases are a match to TRBD1. V shed 3 bases and J 3 bases; nucleotides not matched to a gene: 12. The V gene's germline CDR1 is MDHEN and CDR2 SYDVKM. The CDR3 length is 17 residues.

This clone was seen once. J is TRBJ2-2 and V is TRBV24-1; the D gene is possibly TRBD2 (6 bases). The CDR3 runs to 17 residues. CDR1 KGHDR and CDR2 SFDVKD come from the germline V gene. V dropped 3 bases and J dropped 2 bases, with 15 bases sitting between them. CDR3 region: CATSDPTGTRNTGELFF. CDR3 DNA sequence: TGTGCCACCAGTGATCCGACCGGGACTCGCAACACCGGGGAGCTGTTTTTT.

The rearrangement uses TRBV5-1 and TRBJ2-4, with 8 bases lining up with TRBD2. Trimming at V came to 0 bases and at J to 4 bases, leaving 9 bases not matched to a gene. The CDR3 extends over 17 amino acids. In germline, CDR1 is SGHRS, CDR2 YFSETQ. The CDR3, as DNA: TGCGCCAGCAGCTTGGGTATAGCGGGGCTGGGGAAAAACATTCAGTACTTC. Translated: CASSLGIAGLGKNIQYF.